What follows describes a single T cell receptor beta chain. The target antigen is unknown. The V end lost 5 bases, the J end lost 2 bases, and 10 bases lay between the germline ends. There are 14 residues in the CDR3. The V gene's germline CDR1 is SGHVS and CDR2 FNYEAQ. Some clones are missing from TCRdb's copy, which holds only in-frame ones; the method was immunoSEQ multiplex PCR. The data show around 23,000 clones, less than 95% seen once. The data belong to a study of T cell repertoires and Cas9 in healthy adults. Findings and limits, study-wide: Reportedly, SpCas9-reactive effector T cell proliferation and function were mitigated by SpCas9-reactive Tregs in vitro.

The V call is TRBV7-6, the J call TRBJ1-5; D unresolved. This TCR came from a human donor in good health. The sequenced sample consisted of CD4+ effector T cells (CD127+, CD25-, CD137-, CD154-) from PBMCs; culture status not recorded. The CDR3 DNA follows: TGTGCCAGCAGCCCTAGGACTGGCAATCAGCCCCAGCATTTT. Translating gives CASSPRTGNQPQHF.